This TCR beta chain emerged from a study of beta chain features in type 1 diabetes. Study in general: Sorted cells examined across all samples numbered 107,917,701. Study-wide results and caveats: The study found moderately but significantly shorter TCRB CDR3s in all four CD4+ subsets of Type 1 diabetes patients. HLA effects on TCRB rearrangement stayed unresolved here. Sampled from patients, naive, central memory and Treg TCRB repertoires appeared more similar than those sampled from healthy donors.

Looked up from germline, CDR1 is WSHSY and CDR2 is SAAADI. The CDR3 sequence is 14 residues long. V shed 0 bases and J shed 2 bases, with 7 bases lying between them. Every isolated RNA sample was fully reverse transcribed, so sequencing captured expressed TCRB transcripts. Clones were read by immunoSEQ multiplex PCR, and TCRdb kept only the in-frame ones, dropping some. The data show a few hundred thousand clones, about 15% seen once. As for this clone: Its target is unknown.

The rearrangement links TRBV10-2 to TRBJ1-2; D gene uncertain. Sequencing was carried out using naive CD4+ T cells from blood. The source is a man under 40 with type 1 diabetes. The CDR3 DNA follows: TGCGCCAGCAGTGAGTCTTTCAGGAACTATGGCTACACCTTC. It specifies CASSESFRNYGYTF.